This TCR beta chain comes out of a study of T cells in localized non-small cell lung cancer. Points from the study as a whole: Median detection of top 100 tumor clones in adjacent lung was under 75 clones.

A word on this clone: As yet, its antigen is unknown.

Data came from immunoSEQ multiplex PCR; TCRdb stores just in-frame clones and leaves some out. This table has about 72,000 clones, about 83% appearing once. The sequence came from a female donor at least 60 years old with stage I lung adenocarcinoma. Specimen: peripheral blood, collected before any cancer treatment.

The CDR3 DNA sequence: TGTGCCAGCAGCGTAACCGGGACTAGACTAAACGAGCAGTACTTC. Translation: CASSVTGTRLNEQYF. V and J are TRBV11-2 and TRBJ2-7, with TRBD2 matching 8 bases. Germline CDR1 reads SGHAT; CDR2 reads FQNNGV. This CDR3 is built from 15 residues. V lost 5 bases and J lost 5; bases outside the gene matches: 11.